The T cell receptor beta chain described here comes from a study of T-cell memory formation after mild COVID-19. General study results and limits: Most CD4+ clones that shrank were in CM and EM, while CD8+ ones turned up in EMRA.

For this clonotype: Its antigen is unidentified.

CDR3 length equals 16 residues. Germline V gene lookup returns CDR1 LGHDT and CDR2 YNNKEL (reference sequence). The V end lost 4 bases, the J end lost 0 bases, and 15 bases lay between the germline ends. TCRdb passed the 5' RACE reads through MiXCR, listing each CDR3 protein once. The sample holds hundreds of thousands of distinct CDR3 sequences; approximately 18% are singletons and the top ten take 9.5% to 15%. The J gene is TRBJ1-2, the V gene TRBV3-1; D gene unclear. This clonotype was sampled from an adult woman who had mild COVID-19 (a few samples of this study predate the infection). Cell type and time point are not known. Sequencing was carried out using PBMCs or a T cell subset sorted from them (not recorded which). This chain's CDR3 is CASSPAGTVANYGYTF. CDR3 sequence (DNA): TGTGCCAGCAGCCCCGCGGGTACAGTAGCTAACTATGGCTACACCTTC. The full variable domain, in which reference TRBV3-1 and TRBJ1-2 provide the parts outside the CDR3, is DTAVSQTPKYLVTQMGNDKSIKCEQNLGHDTMYWYKQDSKKFLKIMFSYNNKELIINETVPNRFSPKSPDKAHLNLHINSLELGDSAVYFCASSPAGTVANYGYTFGSGTRLTVV.